The 32 T cell receptor beta chains below all came from one sample that was sequenced in a study of cytomegalovirus exposure and HLA in healthy donors. Primers for the PCR totalled 60 Vbeta and 13 Jbeta. The repertoire was sequenced with immunoSEQ multiplex PCR; TCRdb's copy has only in-frame clones and lacks some. The sample shows some 110,000 clones, 75% to 90% of them seen only once. Sequenced sample: PBMCs. Receptor source: a man aged 25-40 years in good health and CMV-seronegative.

The chain couples TRBV7-2 to TRBJ2-7, with D perhaps TRBD1 (5 bases). The CDR3 length is 13 residues. Germline-derived CDR1 and CDR2 are SGHTA and FQGNSA. Trimming removed 2 bases at V and 2 bases at J, with 7 bases between. CDR3 nucleotides: TGTGCCAGCAGCTTATTCAGGGCCTACGAGCAGTACTTC. It is translated as CASSLFRAYEQYF.

This chain connects TRBV15 to TRBJ2-2; the D is unclear. The CDR3 is 12 residues long. The germline V and J ends were trimmed by 1 base and 6 bases, with 3 bases remaining between them. The germline CDR1 and CDR2 sequences are LNHNV and YYDKDF (reference sequence). In nucleotides, the CDR3 is TGTGCCACCAGCAGAGTCGCCGGGGAGCTGTTTTTT. Protein sequence: CATSRVAGELFF. Based on the CDR3 plus reference TRBV15 and TRBJ2-2, the full variable domain is DAMVIQNPRYQVTQFGKPVTLSCSQTLNHNVMYWYQQKSSQAPKLLFHYYDKDFNNEADTPDNFQSRRPNTSFCFLDIRSPGLGDTAMYLCATSRVAGELFFGEGSRLTVL.

A single count supports this clone. The V gene is TRBV7-9, the J gene TRBJ2-3; D is unclear. Germline CDR1 SEHNR, CDR2 FQNEAQ (reference sequence). Trimming left V 3 bases short and J 4 bases short, with 14 bases between. This CDR3 region has 15 residues. CDR3 DNA: TGTGCCAGCAGCTTCATACACCCCATCGCAGATACGCAGTATTTT. Translating gives CASSFIHPIADTQYF.

The J gene is TRBJ1-2, the V gene TRBV6-6; 9 nucleotides line up with TRBD1. V was clipped by 7 bases and J by 7 bases; unmatched bases: 7. This CDR3 region has 13 residues. Germline-derived CDR1 and CDR2 are MNHNY and SVGAGI (reference sequence). CDR3 bases: TGTGCCAGCAATCAACAGGGGGCTCGTGGCTACACCTTC. Translated: CASNQQGARGYTF.

The CDR3 loop is CAWNPGGGYNEQFF. Here the CDR3 DNA reads TGTGCCTGGAACCCGGGCGGGGGCTACAATGAGCAGTTCTTC. This chain uses TRBV30 with TRBJ2-1; 7 bases line up with TRBD2. This CDR3 comprises 14 residues. Unmatched junction bases numbered 6, after V lost 4 bases and J lost 3 bases. Germline V gene lookup returns CDR1 GTSNPN and CDR2 SVGIG (reference sequence).

The chain uses TRBV28 and TRBJ1-2, with 7 bases identical to TRBD1. This CDR3 has 18 residues. Germline assignment: CDR1 MDHEN and CDR2 SYDVKM. V was pared by 5 bases and J by 3 bases, with 18 bases of the junction left unmatched. CDR3 bases: TGTGCCAGCAGTATACACCAGGTTTGGGGCAGGGGGGACTATGGCTACACCTTC. Translation gives CASSIHQVWGRGDYGYTF.

CDR3 protein: CASSLAGRQPYTGELFF. The CDR3 DNA reads TGTGCCAGCAGCTTAGCCGGGAGGCAGCCCTACACCGGGGAGCTGTTTTTT. This chain connects TRBV11-3 to TRBJ2-2; 7 bases are shared with TRBD2. The CDR3 covers 17 residues. Per germline, CDR1 SGHNT and CDR2 YENEEA. V trimming: 1 base; J trimming: 3 bases; junction bases outside the gene matches: 8.

V usage is TRBV6-6 and J usage is TRBJ1-5; tentatively, D is TRBD1 (5 bases). The germline gives CDR1 MNHNY, CDR2 SVGAGI (reference sequence). V was clipped by 2 bases and J by 3 bases, with 14 bases between them. The CDR3 length is 16 residues. The CDR3 sequence is CASSYPRAGDNQPQHF. The CDR3 region has the DNA TGTGCCAGCAGTTACCCCAGGGCAGGTGACAATCAGCCCCAGCATTTT.

This chain joins TRBV5-4 and TRBJ2-7; 8 bases match TRBD1. The V gene's germline CDR1 is SGHNT and CDR2 YYREEE (reference sequence). The CDR3 extends over 14 amino acids. With 4 bases clipped from V and 7 bases from J, the junction kept 10 bases outside the gene matches. The CDR3 nucleotides are TGTGCCAGCAGCCCCGCGGACAGGGTATTAGAGCAGTACTTC. This sequence encodes CASSPADRVLEQYF.

The chain combines TRBV11-2 with TRBJ1-2; a possible D gene is TRBD1 (5 bases). The CDR3 consists of 14 residues. The V and J ends lost 5 bases and 7 bases respectively, with 17 bases between them. Germline lookup yields CDR1 SGHAT and CDR2 FQNNGV. The CDR3 protein is CASSPGVGISGYTF. DNA for the CDR3: TGTGCCAGCAGCCCGGGGGTGGGGATCTCTGGCTACACCTTC.

The V and J genes are TRBV7-9 and TRBJ2-5, with D possibly TRBD1 on 6 matching bases. The V gene's germline CDR1 is SEHNR and CDR2 FQNEAQ (reference sequence). CDR3 length: 14 residues. The V gene lost 8 bases and the J gene lost 7 bases, with 20 bases spanning the gap. The CDR3 DNA follows: TGTGCCAGCGGTAGAAGGCAGGGGCCAGGGACCCAGTACTTC. Encoded protein: CASGRRQGPGTQYF.

The chain uses TRBV2 and TRBJ1-5; D is uncertain. V lost 7 bases and J 2 bases, leaving 6 bases between the germline ends. This CDR3 has 12 amino acids. In germline, CDR1 is SNHLY, CDR2 FYNNEI. The CDR3 sequence is CASNRGNQPQHF. DNA for the CDR3: TGTGCCAGCAACCGGGGCAATCAGCCCCAGCATTTT.

The gene calls are TRBV6-1 and TRBJ1-5, with 8 bases fitting TRBD1. CDR3 length: 15 amino acids. V gave up 10 bases and J gave up 5 bases; unmatched junction bases: 13. Looked up from germline, CDR1 is MNHNS and CDR2 is SASEGT. CDR3 coding DNA: TGTGCCACCGCTCCCTGGCACAGGGGGGATCAGCCCCAGCATTTT. Its translation: CATAPWHRGDQPQHF.

The rearrangement joins TRBV18 to TRBJ1-2, with no clear D. The CDR3 covers 16 residues. V lost 0 bases and J 5 bases, leaving 16 bases between the germline ends. Germline CDR1 and CDR2: KGHSH and LQKENI. The CDR3 coding sequence is TGTGCCAGCTCACCACCGGTTGGTCCGGGGTTGTATGGCTACACCTTC. Its translation: CASSPPVGPGLYGYTF. The whole variable domain, filled in from reference TRBV18 and TRBJ1-2, reads NAGVMQNPRHLVRRRGQEARLRCSPMKGHSHVYWYRQLPEEGLKFMVYLQKENIIDESGMPKERFSAEFPKEGPSILRIQQVVRGDSAAYFCASSPPVGPGLYGYTFGSGTRLTVV.

Concerning this clone itself: At one end the junction does not follow the germline gene, possibly because of a read error. V usage is TRBV19 and J usage is TRBJ2-6; a weak D match, TRBD1 (5 bases). Germline CDR1 reads LNHDA; CDR2 reads SQIVND (reference sequence). The CDR3 runs to 17 residues. The CDR3 loop reads CASSIANTYSGANGLTF. The CDR3, as DNA: TGTGCCAGTAGTATAGCGAACACCTACTCTGGGGCCAACGGCCTGACTTTC.

Comments on this clone: The identical CDR3 is also encoded by other nucleotide sequences in the sample. The chain couples TRBV6-1 to TRBJ2-6; 10 positions match TRBD1. Germline CDR1 and CDR2: MNHNS and SASEGT. V gave up 4 bases and J gave up 0 bases; unmatched junction bases: 0. This CDR3 region has 16 residues. DNA for the CDR3: TGTGCCAGCAGTGGGACAGGGGGCTCTGGGGCCAACGTCCTGACTTTC. Amino acid sequence: CASSGTGGSGANVLTF.

The chain combines TRBV7-2 with TRBJ1-5; maybe TRBD1 (6 bases). CDR3 length: 16 amino acids. V gave up 4 bases and J gave up 3 bases, with 16 bases separating them. Germline V lookup: CDR1 SGHTA, CDR2 FQGNSA. CDR3 region: CASSSGQSHDNQPQHF. CDR3 DNA: TGTGCCAGCAGCTCCGGACAGTCCCATGACAATCAGCCCCAGCATTTT.

This clone was found a few times. CDR3 loop: CASSDGTYDGYTF. CDR3 DNA sequence: TGTGCCAGCAGTGACGGGACTTACGATGGCTACACCTTC. The chain links TRBV6-1 to TRBJ1-2; TRBD1 might be the D (5 bases). In germline, CDR1 is MNHNS, CDR2 SASEGT. Trimming left V 3 bases short and J 6 bases short, with 11 bases between. The CDR3 runs 13 residues.

The chain has TRBV10-3 and TRBJ1-2; 10 bases line up with TRBD1. Per germline, CDR1 ENHRY and CDR2 SYGVKD. V lost 4 bases to trimming and J lost 8 bases; unmatched junction nucleotides: 4. This CDR3 comprises 13 residues. The CDR3 loop reads CAISGQGAEGYTF. As DNA, the CDR3 is TGTGCCATCAGTGGACAGGGGGCGGAGGGCTACACCTTC.

The chain couples TRBV7-9 to TRBJ1-2; the D is unclear. Germline CDR1 SEHNR, CDR2 FQNEAQ (reference sequence). The V end lost 2 bases, the J end lost 6 bases, and 7 bases lay between the germline ends. CDR3 size: 12 residues. CDR3 in DNA: TGTGCCAGCAGCTTAATTGCAGATGGCTACACCTTC. Amino acid sequence: CASSLIADGYTF.

CDR3 bases: TGCGCCAGCAGCTTTGGACAGGGCGGGCGAACAGATACGCAGTATTTT. It specifies CASSFGQGGRTDTQYF. The rearrangement joins TRBV5-1 to TRBJ2-3; 8 positions agree with TRBD1. CDR3 size: 16 residues. Germline V gene data show CDR1 as SGHRS and CDR2 as YFSETQ. With V trimmed by 2 bases and J by 3 bases, 8 bases remained unmatched.

A few counts support this clone. The J gene is TRBJ1-1, the V gene TRBV29-1; possible D gene TRBD1, 6 bases. V was shortened by 4 bases and J by 0 bases, with 12 bases between the two germline ends. This CDR3 has 14 residues. Germline V gene sequence: CDR1 SQVTM, CDR2 ANQGSEA. In DNA form, the CDR3 reads TGCAGCGTTGTCAGGGGAGGGGTGAACACTGAAGCTTTCTTT. Amino acids: CSVVRGGVNTEAFF.

The chain uses TRBV15 and TRBJ2-2, with D possibly TRBD1 on 6 matching bases. This CDR3 region has 18 residues. CDR1 is LNHNV and CDR2 is YYDKDF in the germline V gene (reference sequence). The V gene lost 2 bases and the J gene lost 4 bases, with 20 bases spanning the gap. The CDR3 DNA reads TGTGCCACCAGCAGACTTCCCGTGGGGCAGGGGAGCACCGGGGAGCTGTTTTTT. The encoded protein is CATSRLPVGQGSTGELFF.

The chain links TRBV6-5 to TRBJ1-1; no reliable D call. V was clipped by 2 bases and J by 11 bases, with 9 bases between them. Germline V CDR1 and CDR2: MNHEY, SVGAGI. CDR3 size: 11 residues. The CDR3 loop is CASSYGGRAFF. Here the CDR3 DNA reads TGTGCCAGCAGTTACGGAGGGAGGGCTTTCTTT.

The V gene is TRBV19, the J gene TRBJ1-5; a possible D gene is TRBD1 (6 bases). Looked up from germline, CDR1 is LNHDA and CDR2 is SQIVND (reference sequence). Trimming removed 3 bases at V and 0 bases at J, with 15 bases between. CDR3 length equals 17 residues. The CDR3 region has the DNA TGTGCCAGTAGTATCGGGGAAGGGGGATATAGCAATCAGCCCCAGCATTTT. Translating gives CASSIGEGGYSNQPQHF.

V and J are TRBV11-2 and TRBJ1-2, with 7 positions matching TRBD1. Germline CDR1 SGHAT, CDR2 FQNNGV. This CDR3 region has 14 residues. V lost 6 bases and J lost 5; bases outside the gene matches: 9. CDR3 DNA: TGTGCCAGCAGACGAACAGGGGTCGTTTATGGCTACACCTTC. This translates into CASRRTGVVYGYTF.

In its sample, this clone was seen a few times. This chain joins TRBV5-1 and TRBJ2-3; D call uncertain. V lost 6 bases and J 0 bases, leaving 14 bases between the germline ends. The CDR3 runs to 15 residues. Germline lookup yields CDR1 SGHRS and CDR2 YFSETQ. CDR3 protein: CASTQLTPSTDTQYF. The CDR3 coding sequence is TGCGCCAGCACCCAATTGACACCCAGCACAGATACGCAGTATTTT.

CDR3 in amino acids: CASSSTEGAMKNIQYF. CDR3 DNA: TGTGCCAGCAGTTCTACCGAGGGGGCCATGAAAAACATTCAGTACTTC. The J gene is TRBJ2-4, the V gene TRBV28; TRBD1 matches at 7 bases. The CDR3 contains 16 residues. V dropped 4 bases and J dropped 4; count of bases not matched to a gene: 10. CDR1 is MDHEN and CDR2 is SYDVKM in the germline V gene.

This sequence joins TRBV6-6 and TRBJ2-7, with 8 positions matching TRBD1. Germline loops: CDR1 MNHNY, CDR2 SVGAGI (reference sequence). After removal of 2 bases from V and 1 base from J, the junction contained 7 bases not matched to a gene. CDR3 length equals 16 residues. As DNA, the CDR3 is TGTGCCAGCAGTTACCCAAGGACAGGGATATCCTACGAGCAGTACTTC. Translating it yields CASSYPRTGISYEQYF.

The chain has TRBV25-1 and TRBJ2-1, with D maybe TRBD2 (7 bases). The CDR3 length is 16 residues. The germline CDR1 and CDR2 sequences are MGHDK and SYGVNS. Between the trimmed V and J ends, which lost 3 bases and 2 bases, there was a span of 14 bases. CDR3 protein: CASSDSGAGAYNEQFF. In DNA, the CDR3 is TGTGCCAGCAGTGATTCAGGGGCGGGAGCCTACAATGAGCAGTTCTTC.

The chain employs TRBV6-6 and TRBJ2-7, with a tentative D call TRBD1 (5 bases). The CDR3 covers 15 residues. The V end was cut by 0 bases, the J end by 0 bases, with 9 bases between. The germline CDR1 and CDR2 sequences are MNHNY and SVGAGI (reference sequence). CDR3 loop: CASSYSQGSSYEQYF. The DNA of the CDR3 is TGTGCCAGCAGTTACTCCCAGGGCAGCTCCTACGAGCAGTACTTC.

The chain couples TRBV5-1 to TRBJ1-1; D possibly corresponds to TRBD1 (5 bases). With 3 bases removed from V and 2 bases from J, the gap between germline ends came to 11 bases. Germline V gene data show CDR1 as SGHRS and CDR2 as YFSETQ. This CDR3 is 14 amino acids long. The CDR3 DNA reads as TGCGCCAGCAGCTCGACAGTCCCAAACACTGAAGCTTTCTTT. Translating gives CASSSTVPNTEAFF.